The rows below give T cell receptor beta chains drawn from one sample of a study of shared clonotypes between healthy human individuals. Measured with immunoSEQ multiplex PCR; TCRdb has only the in-frame clones, and not every one. The sample records some 1 million clones, under 80% being singletons. The sequenced sample consisted of memory CD4+ T cells sorted from blood. These receptors all stem from a young man in good health. Both conserved end residues are part of each CDR3. D genes are given only for firm matches. Size tells how often a clone was seen (once, few, many) or the class of an expanded clone, and some rows leave it out.

CASSARQGVGEQYF	TGTGCCAGCAGTGCCCGACAGGGGGTGGGAGAGCAGTACTTC	TRBJ2-7	TRBV6-1	.	TRBD1
CASSSPPRVEKLFF	TGTGCCAGTAGTTCCCCACCCAGGGTGGAAAAACTGTTTTTT	TRBJ1-4	TRBV19	.	.
CASSPRLSSYEQYF	TGCGCCAGCAGCCCCCGACTCAGCTCCTACGAGCAGTACTTC	TRBJ2-7	TRBV5-1	.	.
CAISVGQGAEDTQYF	TGTGCCATCAGTGTTGGACAGGGGGCCGAAGATACGCAGTATTTT	TRBJ2-3	TRBV10-3	few	TRBD1
CASSVGAVGNTIYF	TGTGCCAGCAGCGTAGGGGCAGTGGGAAACACCATATATTTT	TRBJ1-3	TRBV9	few	.
CASSVGTLNTEAFF	TGCGCCTCTTCAGTAGGGACGCTGAACACTGAAGCTTTCTTT	TRBJ1-1	TRBV10-1	.	.
CASSAGTAIVGQYF	TGTGCCAGCAGCGCCGGGACAGCCATTGTAGGGCAGTACTTC	TRBJ2-7	TRBV27	.	TRBD1
CASSYGFVRANEQFF	TGTGCCAGCAGTTACGGGTTCGTCAGGGCAAATGAGCAGTTCTTC	TRBJ2-1	TRBV6-5	.	.
CSVSTSGYNEQFF	TGCAGCGTAAGTACTAGCGGATACAATGAGCAGTTCTTC	TRBJ2-1	TRBV29-1	.	TRBD2
CAWSVQEGQGELF	TGTGCCTGGAGTGTACAGGAAGGACAGGGAGAACTTTTT	TRBJ1-4	TRBV30	few	TRBD1
CASSPSGAGQETQYF	TGTGCCAGCTCACCATCCGGGGCAGGACAAGAGACCCAGTACTTC	TRBJ2-5	TRBV18	.	.
CASSLDGSKGNTIYF	TGCGCCAGCAGCTTGGACGGATCGAAGGGAAACACCATATATTTT	TRBJ1-3	TRBV5-1	.	.
CASSEDHGNTIYF	TGTGCCAGCAGTGAAGATCACGGAAACACCATATATTTT	TRBJ1-3	TRBV6-1	.	.
CASSPRLGQGDSGANVLTF	TGTGCCAGCTCACCACGACTAGGACAGGGGGATTCTGGGGCCAACGTCCTGACTTTC	TRBJ2-6	TRBV18	.	TRBD1
CATQGLGASNQPQHF	TGTGCCACCCAAGGACTGGGGGCGAGCAATCAGCCCCAGCATTTT	TRBJ1-5	TRBV19	.	.
CASSWGGGRLETQYF	TGTGCCAGCAGCTGGGGTGGGGGGCGCCTGGAGACCCAGTACTTC	TRBJ2-5	TRBV7-9	.	.
CASSQYPQGIGTEAFF	TGTGCCAGCAGCCAATATCCACAGGGAATTGGTACTGAAGCTTTCTTT	TRBJ1-1	TRBV7-2	.	.
CASSLFGGLASSGANVLTF	TGTGCCAGCAGCTTGTTTGGGGGGCTTGCTTCCTCTGGGGCCAACGTCCTGACTTTC	TRBJ2-6	TRBV11-2	.	.
CASSLGITYTGELFF	TGTGCCAGCAGCTTGGGTATTACTTACACCGGGGAGCTGTTTTTT	TRBJ2-2	TRBV5-4	.	.
CASSIGRQGRTEAFF	TGTGCCAGTAGTATAGGCAGACAGGGGAGGACTGAAGCTTTCTTT	TRBJ1-1	TRBV19	many	TRBD1
CASRPGTWQYF	TGTGCCAGCAGACCCGGGACTTGGCAGTACTTC	TRBJ2-5	TRBV2	.	.
CASSLDRMVTQYF	TGTGCCAGCAGCTTAGATCGAATGGTAACGCAGTATTTT	TRBJ2-3	TRBV7-2	.	.
CAWSESLAKNIQYF	TGTGCCTGGAGTGAATCCTTAGCCAAAAACATTCAGTACTTC	TRBJ2-4	TRBV30	.	.
CAWTGTGWGTEQFF	TGTGCCTGGACCGGGACAGGGTGGGGCACTGAGCAGTTCTTC	TRBJ2-1	TRBV30	.	TRBD1
CASSIDGQVYSGNTIYF	TGTGCCAGTAGTATAGACGGACAGGTCTACTCTGGAAACACCATATATTTT	TRBJ1-3	TRBV19	.	TRBD1
CASSEFWAGDGYTF	TGTGCCAGCAGTGAATTCTGGGCGGGCGATGGCTACACCTTC	TRBJ1-2	TRBV25-1	.	.
CASGTGRTQETQYF	TGTGCTAGTGGCACGGGACGGACTCAAGAGACCCAGTACTTC	TRBJ2-5	TRBV12-5	.	.
CATETGGVYEQYF	TGTGCCACCGAGACAGGGGGAGTCTACGAGCAGTACTTC	TRBJ2-7	TRBV7-9	.	TRBD1
CASSLSPQDKRGYTF	TGTGCCAGCAGTTTAAGTCCGCAGGATAAAAGGGGCTACACCTTC	TRBJ1-2	TRBV28	.	.
CASSGQAGETQYF	TGTGCCAGTTCAGGCCAGGCGGGCGAGACCCAGTACTTC	TRBJ2-5	TRBV7-9	.	.
CASRASGRLRDGELFF	TGTGCCAGCAGGGCGAGCGGGAGATTAAGGGACGGGGAGCTGTTTTTT	TRBJ2-2	TRBV11-2	.	TRBD2
CASSSDWEQYF	TGTGCCAGCAGTTCGGACTGGGAGCAGTACTTC	TRBJ2-7	TRBV28	.	.
CASSPGVREQYF	TGTGCCAGCAGCCCAGGGGTGCGAGAGCAGTACTTC	TRBJ2-7	TRBV7-8	.	.
CASSLLGQEANYGYTF	TGTGCCAGCAGCTTATTGGGACAGGAAGCTAACTATGGCTACACCTTC	TRBJ1-2	TRBV7-9	.	TRBD1
CASRPTGGRRETQYF	TGTGCCAGCAGGCCGACAGGGGGTAGGAGAGAGACCCAGTACTTC	TRBJ2-5	TRBV27	.	TRBD1
CASSSSDGGYQPQHF	TGTGCCAGCAGCTCCTCGGATGGGGGATATCAGCCCCAGCATTTT	TRBJ1-5	TRBV7-9	.	.
CASRATASETQYF	TGTGCCAGCAGGGCTACGGCGTCAGAGACCCAGTACTTC	TRBJ2-5	TRBV7-6	.	.
CASSLSAESSYEQYF	TGTGCCAGCAGCTTATCAGCGGAGAGCTCCTACGAGCAGTACTTC	TRBJ2-7	TRBV11-3	.	.
CASVSDQGNEQFF	TGTGCCTCAGTAAGCGATCAGGGAAATGAGCAGTTCTTC	TRBJ2-1	TRBV19	.	.
CASTPTVSGNTIYF	TGTGCCAGCACCCCGACGGTCTCTGGAAACACCATATATTTT	TRBJ1-3	TRBV7-9	.	.
CASSPTGTGLGEQFF	TGCGCCAGCAGCCCCACCGGGACAGGCCTTGGGGAGCAGTTCTTC	TRBJ2-1	TRBV5-1	.	TRBD1
CASRETGEETQYF	TGTGCCAGCAGGGAGACAGGGGAGGAGACCCAGTACTTC	TRBJ2-5	TRBV2	.	TRBD1
CASSLGLAGGPISTDTQYF	TGTGCCAGCAGCCTGGGGCTAGCGGGAGGACCCATTAGCACAGATACGCAGTATTTT	TRBJ2-3	TRBV7-2	.	TRBD2
CASSVKGNTEAFF	TGTGCCAGCAGCGTTAAGGGGAACACTGAAGCTTTCTTT	TRBJ1-1	TRBV9	.	.
CAMADHHNEQFF	TGTGCCATGGCCGACCACCACAATGAGCAGTTCTTC	TRBJ2-1	TRBV10-3	.	.
CAWRGDGKETQYF	TGTGCCTGGAGGGGGGACGGCAAAGAGACCCAGTACTTC	TRBJ2-5	TRBV30	.	.